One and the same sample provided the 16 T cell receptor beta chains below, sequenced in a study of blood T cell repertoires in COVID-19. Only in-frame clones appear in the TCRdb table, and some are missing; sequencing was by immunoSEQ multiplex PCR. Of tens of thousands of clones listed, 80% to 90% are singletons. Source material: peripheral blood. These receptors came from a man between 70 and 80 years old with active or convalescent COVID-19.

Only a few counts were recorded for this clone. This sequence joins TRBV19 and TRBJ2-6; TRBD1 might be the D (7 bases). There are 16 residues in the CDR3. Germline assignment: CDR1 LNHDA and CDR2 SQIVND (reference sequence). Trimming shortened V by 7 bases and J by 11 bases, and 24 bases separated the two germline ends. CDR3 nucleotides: TGTGCCAGTACCAGCGGAGGGGGCGGGATTTATGACGTCCTGACTTTC. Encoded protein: CASTSGGGGIYDVLTF. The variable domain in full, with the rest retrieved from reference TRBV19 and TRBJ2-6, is DGGITQSPKYLFRKEGQNVTLSCEQNLNHDAMYWYRQDPGQGLRLIYYSQIVNDFQKGDIAEGYSVSREKKESFPLTVTSAQKNPTAFYLCASTSGGGGIYDVLTFGAGSRLTVL.

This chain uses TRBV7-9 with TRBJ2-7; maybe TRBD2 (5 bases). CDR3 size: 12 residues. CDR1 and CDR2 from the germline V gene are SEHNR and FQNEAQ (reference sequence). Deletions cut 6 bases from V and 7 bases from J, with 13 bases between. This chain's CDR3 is CASSPGWEEQYF. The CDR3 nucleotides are TGTGCCAGCAGTCCCGGCTGGGAGGAGCAGTACTTC. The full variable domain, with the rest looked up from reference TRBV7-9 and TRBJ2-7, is DTGVSQNPRHKITKRGQNVTFRCDPISEHNRLYWYRQTLGQGPEFLTYFQNEAQLEKSRLLSDRFSAERPKGSFSTLEIQRTEQGDSAMYLCASSPGWEEQYFGPGTRLTVT.

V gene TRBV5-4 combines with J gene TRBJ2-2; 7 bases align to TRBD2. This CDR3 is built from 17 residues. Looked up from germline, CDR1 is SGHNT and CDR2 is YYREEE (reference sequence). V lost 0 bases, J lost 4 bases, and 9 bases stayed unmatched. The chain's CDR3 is CASSLDPSGQITGELFF. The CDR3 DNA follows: TGTGCCAGCAGCTTGGACCCTAGCGGACAAATCACCGGGGAGCTGTTTTTT.

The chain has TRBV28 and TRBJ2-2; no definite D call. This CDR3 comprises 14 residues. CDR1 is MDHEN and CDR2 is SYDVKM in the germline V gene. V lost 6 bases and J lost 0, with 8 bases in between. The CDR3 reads CASRPGANTGELFF. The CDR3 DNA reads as TGTGCCAGCAGACCCGGAGCGAACACCGGGGAGCTGTTTTTT.

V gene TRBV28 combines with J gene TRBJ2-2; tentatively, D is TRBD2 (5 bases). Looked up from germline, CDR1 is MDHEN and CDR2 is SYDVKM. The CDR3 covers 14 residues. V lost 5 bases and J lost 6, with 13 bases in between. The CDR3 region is CASSPDWKAGELFF. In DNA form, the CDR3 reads TGTGCCAGCAGTCCGGACTGGAAGGCCGGGGAGCTGTTTTTT.

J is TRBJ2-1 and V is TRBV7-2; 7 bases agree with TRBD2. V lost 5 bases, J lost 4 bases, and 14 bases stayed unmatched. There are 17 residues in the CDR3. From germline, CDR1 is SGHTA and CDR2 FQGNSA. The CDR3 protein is CASSPKEAGVRYNEQFF. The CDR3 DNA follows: TGTGCCAGCAGCCCCAAGGAGGCGGGAGTAAGGTACAATGAGCAGTTCTTC.

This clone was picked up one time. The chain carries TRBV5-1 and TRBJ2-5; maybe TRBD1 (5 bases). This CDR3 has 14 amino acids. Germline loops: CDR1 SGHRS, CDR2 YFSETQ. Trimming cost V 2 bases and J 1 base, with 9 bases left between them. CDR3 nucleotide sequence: TGCGCCAGCAGCTTCCAGGGTACCCAAGAGACCCAGTACTTC. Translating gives CASSFQGTQETQYF.

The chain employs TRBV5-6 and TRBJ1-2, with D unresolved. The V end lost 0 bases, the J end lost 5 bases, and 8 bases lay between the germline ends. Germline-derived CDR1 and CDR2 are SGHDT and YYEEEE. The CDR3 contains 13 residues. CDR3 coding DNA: TGTGCCAGCAGCTTGGCCGGAGGGTATGGCTACACCTTC. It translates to CASSLAGGYGYTF. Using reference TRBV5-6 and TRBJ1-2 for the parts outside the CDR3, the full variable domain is DAGVTQSPTHLIKTRGQQVTLRCSPKSGHDTVSWYQQALGQGPQFIFQYYEEEERQRGNFPDRFSGHQFPNYSSELNVNALLLGDSALYLCASSLAGGYGYTFGSGTRLTVV.

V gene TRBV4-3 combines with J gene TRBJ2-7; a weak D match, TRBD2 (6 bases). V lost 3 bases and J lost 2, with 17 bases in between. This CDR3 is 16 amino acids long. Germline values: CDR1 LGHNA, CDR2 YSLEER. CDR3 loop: CASSQVVAANTYEQYF. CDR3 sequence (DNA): TGCGCCAGCAGCCAGGTGGTAGCGGCAAACACCTACGAGCAGTACTTC.

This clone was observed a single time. Written as DNA, the CDR3 is TGTGCCAGCAGTTTCCCGACAGGGGATGCCTCTGGAAACACCATATATTTT. This sequence encodes CASSFPTGDASGNTIYF. This sequence joins TRBV28 and TRBJ1-3; 8 positions agree with TRBD1. Per the germline V gene, CDR1 is MDHEN and CDR2 is SYDVKM. V shed 3 bases and J 0 bases; nucleotides not matched to a gene: 7. There are 17 residues in the CDR3.

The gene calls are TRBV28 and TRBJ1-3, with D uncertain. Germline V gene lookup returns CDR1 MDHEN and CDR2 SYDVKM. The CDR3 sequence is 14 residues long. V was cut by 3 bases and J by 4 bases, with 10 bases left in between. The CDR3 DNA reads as TGTGCCAGCAGTTTCAGTTTCGCAGGAAACACCATATATTTT. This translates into CASSFSFAGNTIYF. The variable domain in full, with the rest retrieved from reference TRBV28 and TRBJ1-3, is DVKVTQSSRYLVKRTGEKVFLECVQDMDHENMFWYRQDPGLGLRLIYFSYDVKMKEKGDIPEGYSVSREKKERFSLILESASTNQTSMYLCASSFSFAGNTIYFGEGSWLTVV.

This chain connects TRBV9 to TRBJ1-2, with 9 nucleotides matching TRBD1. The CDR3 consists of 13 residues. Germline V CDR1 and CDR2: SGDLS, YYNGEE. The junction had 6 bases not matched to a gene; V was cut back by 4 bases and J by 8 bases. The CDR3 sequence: CASSKQGARGYTF. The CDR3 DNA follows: TGTGCCAGCAGCAAACAGGGGGCTAGGGGCTACACCTTC.

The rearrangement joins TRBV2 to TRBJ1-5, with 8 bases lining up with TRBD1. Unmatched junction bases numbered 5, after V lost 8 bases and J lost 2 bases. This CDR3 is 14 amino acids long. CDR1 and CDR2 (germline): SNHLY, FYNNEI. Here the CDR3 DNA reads TGTGCCAGCGGGCGGGGACAGGGCAATCAGCCCCAGCATTTT. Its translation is CASGRGQGNQPQHF.

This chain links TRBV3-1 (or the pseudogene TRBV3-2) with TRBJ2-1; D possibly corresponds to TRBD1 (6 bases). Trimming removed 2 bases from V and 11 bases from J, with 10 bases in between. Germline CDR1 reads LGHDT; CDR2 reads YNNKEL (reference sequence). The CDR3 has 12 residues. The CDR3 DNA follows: TGTGCCAGCAGCCAACCAGGACAGAAGCAGTTCTTC. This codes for CASSQPGQKQFF.

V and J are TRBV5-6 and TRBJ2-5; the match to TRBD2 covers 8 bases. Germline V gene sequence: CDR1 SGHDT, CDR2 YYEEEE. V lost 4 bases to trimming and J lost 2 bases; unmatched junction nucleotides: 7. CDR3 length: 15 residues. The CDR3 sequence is CASSPSGGRQETQYF. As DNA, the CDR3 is TGTGCCAGCAGCCCCTCGGGGGGGAGGCAAGAGACCCAGTACTTC.

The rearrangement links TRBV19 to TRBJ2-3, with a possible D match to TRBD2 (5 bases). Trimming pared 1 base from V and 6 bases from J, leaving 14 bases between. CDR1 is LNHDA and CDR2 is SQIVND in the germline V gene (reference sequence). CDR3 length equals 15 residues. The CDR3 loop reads CASSIGTGVTDTQYF. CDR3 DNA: TGTGCCAGTAGTATAGGGACCGGGGTAACGGATACGCAGTATTTT.